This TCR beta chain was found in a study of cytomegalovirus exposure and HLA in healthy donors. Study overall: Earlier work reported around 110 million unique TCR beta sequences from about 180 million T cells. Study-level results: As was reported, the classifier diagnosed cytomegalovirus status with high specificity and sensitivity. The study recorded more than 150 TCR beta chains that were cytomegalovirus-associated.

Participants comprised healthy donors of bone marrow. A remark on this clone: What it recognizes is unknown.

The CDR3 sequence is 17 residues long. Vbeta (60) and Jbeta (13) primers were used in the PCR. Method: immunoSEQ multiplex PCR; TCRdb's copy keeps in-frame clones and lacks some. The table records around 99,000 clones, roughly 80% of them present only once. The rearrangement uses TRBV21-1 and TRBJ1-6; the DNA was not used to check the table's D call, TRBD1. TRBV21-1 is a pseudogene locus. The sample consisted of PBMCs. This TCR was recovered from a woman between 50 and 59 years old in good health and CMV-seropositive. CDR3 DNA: TGTGCCAGCAGCAAGCCACGACAGGAAACGGCAAGATCACCCCTCCACTTT. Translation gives CASSKPRQETARSPLHF.